This TCR beta chain was sequenced during a study of T-cell memory formation after mild COVID-19. The TCR alpha and TCR beta cDNA libraries, bearing sample barcodes and UMIs, were generated by 5'RACE using constant-segment primers. One entry per CDR3 protein results from TCRdb running MiXCR on the 5' RACE reads. The table records some 450,000 distinct CDR3 sequences, 20% of them present only once. Trimming took 9 bases from V and 8 from J; bases not matched to a gene: 6. CDR3 length: 13 amino acids. Germline V gives CDR1 LNHNV, CDR2 YYDKDF (reference sequence). This TCR was sampled from an adult woman who had mild COVID-19 (a few samples of this study predate the infection). Cell type and time point are not known. Sequenced sample: PBMCs or a T cell subset sorted from them (not recorded which). The chain combines TRBV15 with TRBJ1-4; TRBD1 matches 10 bases. This chain's CDR3 is CATRDRGGEKLFF. CDR3 sequence (DNA): TGTGCCACACGGGACAGGGGAGGGGAAAAACTGTTTTTT.